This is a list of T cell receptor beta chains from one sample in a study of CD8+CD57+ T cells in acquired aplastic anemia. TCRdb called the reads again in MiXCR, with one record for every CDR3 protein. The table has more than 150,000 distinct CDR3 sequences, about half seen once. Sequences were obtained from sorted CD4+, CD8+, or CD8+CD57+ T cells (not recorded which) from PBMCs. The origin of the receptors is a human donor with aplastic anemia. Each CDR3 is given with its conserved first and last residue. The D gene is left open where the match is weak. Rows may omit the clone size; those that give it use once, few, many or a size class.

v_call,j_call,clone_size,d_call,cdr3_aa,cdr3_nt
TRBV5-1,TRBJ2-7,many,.,CASSLDIRGRVYEQYF,TGCGCCAGCAGCTTGGATATCCGTGGACGGGTTTACGAGCAGTACTTC
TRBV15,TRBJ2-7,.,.,CATSGRGIHEQYF,TGTGCCACCAGCGGGAGGGGGATCCACGAGCAGTACTTC
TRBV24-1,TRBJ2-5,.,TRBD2,CATSDFSTSGWQETQYF,TGTGCCACCAGTGATTTCTCGACTAGCGGATGGCAAGAGACCCAGTACTTC
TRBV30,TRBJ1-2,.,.,CACRTGLNYGYTF,TGTGCCTGCAGGACGGGCCTTAACTATGGCTACACCTTC
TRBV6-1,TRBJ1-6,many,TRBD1,CASSSLGGQGARNSPLHF,TGTGCCAGCAGTAGCCTGGGGGGACAGGGGGCTCGCAATTCACCCCTCCACTTT
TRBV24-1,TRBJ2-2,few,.,CATAVSNTGELFF,TGTGCCACCGCTGTATCGAACACCGGGGAGCTGTTTTTT
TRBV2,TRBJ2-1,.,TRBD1,CASSEVGDREQFF,TGTGCCAGCAGTGAAGTGGGGGACAGGGAGCAGTTCTTC
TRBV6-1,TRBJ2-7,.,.,CASRSRDDGHGYEQYF,TGTGCCAGCAGGTCCCGAGACGATGGACATGGCTACGAGCAGTACTTC
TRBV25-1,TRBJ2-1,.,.,CASSVQTSYEQFF,TGTGCCAGCAGTGTCCAGACTAGTTATGAGCAGTTCTTC
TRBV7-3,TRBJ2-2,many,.,CASSSQGSGELFF,TGTGCCAGCAGCTCGCAGGGTTCCGGGGAGCTGTTTTTT
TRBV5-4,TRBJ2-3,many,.,CASSLVSSDTQYF,TGTGCCAGCAGCTTGGTAAGCTCAGATACGCAGTATTTT
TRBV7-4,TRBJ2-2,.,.,CASSLSRGGAGTGELFF,TGTGCCAGCAGCTTATCGCGCGGCGGGGCGGGCACCGGGGAGCTGTTTTTT
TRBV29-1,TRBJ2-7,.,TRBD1,CSVDAGQGVYF,TGCAGCGTTGATGCGGGACAGGGGGTATACTTC